One and the same sample provided the 10 T cell receptor beta chains below, sequenced in a study of blood T cell repertoires in COVID-19. Here immunoSEQ multiplex PCR was the method, and the copy in TCRdb shows in-frame clones only, minus some. The table lists some 60,000 clones, about nine tenths of them singletons. Sequencing input: peripheral blood. These TCRs come from a human donor in a cohort sampled during active COVID-19.

This chain uses TRBV25-1 with TRBJ2-2, with D possibly matching TRBD2 (6 bases). V lost 6 bases, J lost 3 bases, and 14 bases lay in between. Germline V gene lookup returns CDR1 MGHDK and CDR2 SYGVNS. The CDR3 covers 15 residues. CDR3 sequence reads: CASSLGGTHTGELFF. The CDR3 DNA sequence: TGTGCCAGCAGCCTAGGAGGGACCCACACCGGGGAGCTGTTTTTT.

This chain uses TRBV6-2 or TRBV6-3 with TRBJ2-3, with 9 bases aligning to TRBD2. Trimming took 2 bases from V and 1 from J; bases not matched to a gene: 4. Germline V gives CDR1 MNHEY, CDR2 SVGEGT. The CDR3 runs to 16 residues. The CDR3 here is CASSYGTSSRTDTQYF. The CDR3 coding sequence is TGTGCCAGCAGTTACGGGACTAGCAGCCGCACAGATACGCAGTATTTT.

V gene TRBV6-4 combines with J gene TRBJ2-3; 10 bases align to TRBD2. The germline V gene encodes CDR1 MRHNA and CDR2 SNTAGT. The CDR3 sequence is 16 residues long. V lost 2 bases, J lost 1 base, and 3 bases stayed unmatched. The CDR3 DNA follows: TGTGCCAGCAGTGACACTAGCGGGACAGGCACAGATACGCAGTATTTT. This gives the protein CASSDTSGTGTDTQYF.

The chain combines TRBV10-3 with TRBJ2-5, with D possibly being TRBD2 (7 bases). The germline gives CDR1 ENHRY, CDR2 SYGVKD. There are 12 residues in the CDR3. Trimming took off 6 bases at V and 14 bases at J, with 19 bases between the two ends. Here the CDR3 reads CAIRSLGGGPYF. As DNA, the CDR3 is TGTGCCATCAGGTCCCTGGGCGGGGGCCCCTACTTC.

The V gene is TRBV3-1 (or the pseudogene TRBV3-2), the J gene TRBJ1-6; TRBD1 matches at 9 bases. The CDR3 loop spans 13 amino acids. The V and J ends lost 10 bases and 7 bases, in that order; junction bases with no gene match: 5. From germline, CDR1 is LGHDT and CDR2 YNNKEL (reference sequence). This CDR3 is CATRQGVNSPLHF. CDR3 bases: TGTGCCACCAGACAGGGGGTAAATTCACCCCTCCACTTT.

The V and J genes are TRBV19 and TRBJ1-1; 11 positions match TRBD1. The CDR3 totals 15 residues. V shed 4 bases, J shed 4 bases, and the junction held 5 bases outside the gene matches. Germline assignment: CDR1 LNHDA and CDR2 SQIVND (reference sequence). CDR3 in amino acids: CASSNTGTGGTEAFF. CDR3 nucleotides: TGTGCCAGTAGTAATACCGGGACAGGGGGCACTGAAGCTTTCTTT.

The genes are TRBV7-3 and TRBJ2-7; 8 bases are shared with TRBD2. The germline V gene has CDR1 SGHTA and CDR2 FQGTGA. This CDR3 is 15 amino acids long. With 5 bases clipped from V and 2 bases from J, the junction kept 8 bases outside the gene matches. CDR3 sequence reads: CASSPPQRETYEQYF. The CDR3 region has the DNA TGTGCCAGCAGCCCCCCCCAGCGGGAGACCTACGAGCAGTACTTC.

This chain links TRBV5-1 with TRBJ1-1, with D possibly TRBD1 on 6 matching bases. Between the trimmed V and J ends, which lost 1 base and 1 base, there was a span of 8 bases. The CDR3 has 14 residues. The V gene's germline CDR1 is SGHRS and CDR2 YFSETQ. The CDR3 region is CASSLRGGNTEAFF. The CDR3 nucleotides are TGCGCCAGCAGCTTGAGAGGGGGGAACACTGAAGCTTTCTTT.

This rearrangement joins TRBV11-2 to TRBJ2-7, with TRBD2 matching 13 bases. This CDR3 has 16 amino acids. Trimming cost V 1 base and J 9 bases; bases outside gene matches: 9. Germline V gives CDR1 SGHAT, CDR2 FQNNGV. CDR3 coding DNA: TGTGCCAGCAGCTTAGTGAGCCGACTAGCGGGAGGTTGGCAGTACTTC. Translated: CASSLVSRLAGGWQYF. The entire variable domain, with the rest obtained from reference TRBV11-2 and TRBJ2-7, is as follows: EAGVAQSPRYKIIEKRQSVAFWCNPISGHATLYWYQQILGQGPKLLIQFQNNGVVDDSQLPKDRFSAERLKGVDSTLKIQPAKLEDSAVYLCASSLVSRLAGGWQYFGPGTRLTVT.

The J gene is TRBJ1-2, the V gene TRBV7-8; D gene uncertain. Germline V CDR1 and CDR2: SGHVS, FQNEAQ. The V gene lost 4 bases and the J gene lost 2 bases, with 14 bases spanning the gap. This CDR3 has 15 amino acids. In nucleotides, the CDR3 is TGTGCCAGCAGCTCCCCTTTGACCGGGAACTATGGCTACACCTTC. This sequence encodes CASSSPLTGNYGYTF.